This T cell receptor (beta chain) was sequenced for a study of regulatory T cells in long-lasting Graves disease. Overall study: Disease was considered persistent Graves' disease after over 5 years of antithyroid drugs (with positive TSH receptor antibodies). Notes on the study in general: There were preferences for TRBV28, TRBJ1-2 and TRBJ2-5 in persistent disease.

The time point: persistent/refractory GD, antithyroid drugs over 5 years with positive TRAb. RNA from PBMCs was the source of the TCR library. J gave up 5 bases and V 6 bases, and 7 bases lay outside the gene matches. The CDR3 runs 14 residues. The germline CDR1 and CDR2 sequences are MNHNS and SASEGT. With iRepertoire HTBI primers and Arm-PCR of CDR3 regions, TCR beta libraries were built. TCRdb used MiXCR to reprocess the multiplex PCR reads, holding one entry per CDR3 protein. The table has 350,000 to 450,000 distinct CDR3 sequences, around 20% seen once. This clonotype was seen ten or more times. Its antigen is undetermined.

The chain links TRBV6-1 to TRBJ1-2; 9 bases are shared with TRBD1. The clonotype comes from a female donor with Graves disease. The sequenced sample was peripheral blood mononuclear cells (PBMCs), obtained when the disease was refractory, from a patient treated with antithyroid drugs. CDR3 DNA sequence: TGTGCCAGCAGAACCCCGGGACAGGGATATGGCTACACCTTC. Its translation is CASRTPGQGYGYTF.